The 18 T cell receptor beta chains below all came from one sample that was sequenced in a study of T cell repertoires in cytomegalovirus infection. Each CDR3 protein gets one entry after TCRdb re-called the reads with MiXCR. This sample yields approximately 500,000 distinct CDR3 sequences, of which 16% are seen a single time; about 24% belongs to the top ten. Sequences were obtained from CD8+ T cells from PBMCs. The receptors come from a human donor in good health (CMV status not recorded). Some clones in this sample may be carry-over from other donors' samples.

This clonotype has just a few counts. The rearrangement links TRBV18 to TRBJ1-1, with a weak D call TRBD1 (6 bases). Trimming left V 5 bases short and J 1 base short, with 17 bases between. Germline CDR1 reads KGHSH; CDR2 reads LQKENI. CDR3 length: 16 residues. CDR3 loop: CASSSNREWGNTEAFF. DNA of the CDR3: TGTGCCAGCTCATCAAACAGGGAATGGGGGAACACTGAAGCTTTCTTT.

This clonotype appeared once. This chain joins TRBV4-1 and TRBJ1-2; TRBD1 agrees at 9 bases. Trimming took 5 bases from V and 8 from J; bases not matched to a gene: 6. Germline V gives CDR1 MGHRA, CDR2 YSYEKL. This CDR3 has 13 residues. The chain's CDR3 is CASSKQGANGYTF. The CDR3 DNA follows: TGCGCCAGCAGCAAACAGGGGGCGAACGGCTACACCTTC.

This clonotype was observed at least ten times. This chain links TRBV28 with TRBJ2-1; D not certain. This CDR3 comprises 13 residues. The germline V gene has CDR1 MDHEN and CDR2 SYDVKM. Trimming removed 3 bases from V and 3 bases from J, with 6 bases in between. CDR3 nucleotides: TGTGCCAGCAGTTTTGAGGACTACAATGAGCAGTTCTTC. It specifies CASSFEDYNEQFF.

Here the CDR3 reads CASSPSFINTEAFF. CDR3 DNA sequence: TGTGCCAGCAGTCCTTCGTTTATCAACACTGAAGCTTTCTTT. The chain links TRBV27 to TRBJ1-1; no definite D call. V was shortened by 5 bases and J by 2 bases, with 12 bases between the two germline ends. This CDR3 contains 14 residues. CDR1 and CDR2 from the germline V gene are MNHEY and SMNVEV (reference sequence).

The chain joins TRBV6-5 to TRBJ2-5, with D perhaps matching TRBD1 or TRBD2 (5 bases each). Trimming left V 11 bases short and J 2 bases short, with 9 bases between. The CDR3 runs 11 residues. Germline lookup yields CDR1 MNHEY and CDR2 SVGAGI. CDR3 DNA sequence: TGTGCCGGGTGGGGGCAAGAGACCCAGTACTTC. It yields the protein CAGWGQETQYF.

For this clonotype: The CDR3 ends on some other residue instead of the conserved phenylalanine or tryptophan, so this is likely a read error. The chain joins TRBV7-9 to TRBJ2-7; 11 positions agree with TRBD1. The J segment lost 6 bases and the V segment lost 3 bases, leaving 4 bases of the junction unmatched. CDR1 is SEHNR, CDR2 FQNEAQ, per germline (reference sequence). This CDR3 has 14 amino acids. This CDR3 reads CASSFGQGASEQYL. CDR3 DNA: TGTGCCAGCAGCTTCGGACAGGGGGCAAGCGAGCAGTACTTA.

This clonotype was seen a few times. The chain has TRBV11-3 and TRBJ2-7, with TRBD2 as a possible D gene (5 bases). V lost 3 bases to trimming and J lost 6 bases, with 9 bases between them. CDR1 and CDR2 (germline): SGHNT, YENEEA. The CDR3 loop spans 12 amino acids. CDR3 sequence: CASSLDSREQYF. In nucleotides, the CDR3 is TGTGCCAGCAGCTTGGACTCTCGCGAGCAGTACTTC.

In this sample, this clonotype turned up a few times. The chain has TRBV18 and TRBJ1-2; 7 bases match TRBD1. Germline CDR1 and CDR2: KGHSH and LQKENI. This CDR3 spans 16 amino acids. V trimming: 8 bases; J trimming: 0 bases; junction bases outside the gene matches: 12. In nucleotides, the CDR3 is TGTGCCAGCACAAACCTCGGACAGGCAACTAACTATGGCTACACCTTC. It codes for CASTNLGQATNYGYTF.

This clonotype has at least ten counts. The chain is built from TRBV11-3 and TRBJ2-1, with 7 bases fitting TRBD1. This CDR3 comprises 14 residues. Germline V gene lookup returns CDR1 SGHNT and CDR2 YENEEA. With V trimmed by 3 bases and J by 9 bases, 8 bases remained unmatched. The chain's CDR3 is CASSFGQGDGEQFF. Here the CDR3 DNA reads TGTGCCAGCAGCTTCGGCCAGGGGGATGGTGAGCAGTTCTTC.

There are many counts of this clonotype. Here the CDR3 DNA reads TGTGCCAGCAGTTACTCACAGGTTTTAACCTACGAGCAGTACTTC. As protein: CASSYSQVLTYEQYF. The V gene is TRBV6-6, the J gene TRBJ2-7, with a tentative D call TRBD1 (5 bases). CDR3 length: 15 amino acids. The germline V and J ends were trimmed by 0 bases and 2 bases, with 11 bases remaining between them. Germline CDR1 and CDR2: MNHNY and SVGAGI (reference sequence).

The genes are TRBV27 and TRBJ2-2; D remains ambiguous. Trimming shortened V by 3 bases and J by 2 bases, and 7 bases separated the two germline ends. This CDR3 has 14 amino acids. In germline, CDR1 is MNHEY, CDR2 SMNVEV (reference sequence). The CDR3 sequence is CASSFLLNTGELFF. Written as DNA, the CDR3 is TGTGCCAGCAGTTTCTTACTCAACACCGGGGAGCTGTTTTTT.

This clonotype was counted ten times or more. The chain couples TRBV12-3 or TRBV12-4 to TRBJ2-5; 9 bases are shared with TRBD1. CDR3 length equals 16 residues. V shed 6 bases, J shed 4 bases, and the junction held 12 bases outside the gene matches. CDR3 sequence: CASSNPAGQGGETQYF. The CDR3, as DNA: TGTGCCAGCAGCAACCCAGCGGGACAGGGAGGAGAGACCCAGTACTTC.

V and J are TRBV6-1 and TRBJ2-5; D gene uncertain. Deletions cut 4 bases from V and 1 base from J, with 13 bases between. Germline lookup yields CDR1 MNHNS and CDR2 SASEGT. The CDR3 extends over 15 amino acids. CDR3 region: CASSAELGLQETQYF. The CDR3 DNA reads as TGTGCCAGCAGTGCAGAATTAGGGCTCCAAGAGACCCAGTACTTC.

This clonotype showed up many times. The rearrangement uses TRBV27 and TRBJ1-2; tentatively, D is TRBD1 (6 bases). This CDR3 contains 15 residues. Trimming removed 5 bases at V and 4 bases at J, with 17 bases between. Germline V gene data show CDR1 as MNHEY and CDR2 as SMNVEV (reference sequence). The CDR3 sequence: CASSLMGLGAYGYTF. CDR3 nucleotide sequence: TGTGCCAGCAGTCTAATGGGCCTGGGGGCCTATGGCTACACCTTC.

This clonotype was observed at least ten times. This chain joins TRBV7-9 and TRBJ2-1, with 14 bases lining up with TRBD2. V lost 1 base, J lost 2 bases, and 19 bases stayed unmatched. The germline V gene has CDR1 SEHNR and CDR2 FQNEAQ (reference sequence). CDR3 size: 23 residues. CDR3 amino acids: CASSLGTSGRPVDPISTYNEQFF. In DNA, the CDR3 is TGTGCCAGCAGCTTAGGGACTAGCGGGAGGCCCGTCGACCCAATTTCAACCTACAATGAGCAGTTCTTC. Variable domain in full (rest from reference TRBV7-9 and TRBJ2-1): DTGVSQNPRHKITKRGQNVTFRCDPISEHNRLYWYRQTLGQGPEFLTYFQNEAQLEKSRLLSDRFSAERPKGSFSTLEIQRTEQGDSAMYLCASSLGTSGRPVDPISTYNEQFFGPGTRLTVL.

CDR3 region: CASSLDYQGYTF. CDR3 bases: TGTGCCAGCAGCTTGGACTATCAGGGCTACACCTTC. This chain links TRBV5-4 with TRBJ1-2; no definite D call. The CDR3 has 12 residues. V lost 0 bases and J lost 8, with 8 bases in between. CDR1 is SGHNT and CDR2 is YYREEE in the germline V gene (reference sequence).

The table lists this clonotype with many counts. This chain links TRBV12-5 with TRBJ2-7; D tentatively reads TRBD1 or TRBD2 (5 bases each). The CDR3 length is 17 residues. The V end lost 0 bases, the J end lost 3 bases, and 18 bases lay between the germline ends. CDR1 and CDR2 from the germline V gene are LGHNT and FRNRAP. The DNA for the CDR3 is TGTGCTAGTGGTTTGGTAGAGGGAATGTCAGGGCGCTACGAGCAGTACTTC. It specifies CASGLVEGMSGRYEQYF.

This clonotype was found many times. The V gene is TRBV5-6, the J gene TRBJ1-6; 7 nucleotides align to TRBD1. The CDR3 consists of 17 residues. CDR1 SGHDT and CDR2 YYEEEE come from the germline V gene. Trimming at V came to 4 bases and at J to 4 bases, leaving 11 bases not matched to a gene. The CDR3 spells CASSQGSGTDYNSPLHF. The CDR3 DNA follows: TGTGCCAGCAGCCAGGGCTCCGGGACAGATTATAATTCACCCCTCCACTTT.